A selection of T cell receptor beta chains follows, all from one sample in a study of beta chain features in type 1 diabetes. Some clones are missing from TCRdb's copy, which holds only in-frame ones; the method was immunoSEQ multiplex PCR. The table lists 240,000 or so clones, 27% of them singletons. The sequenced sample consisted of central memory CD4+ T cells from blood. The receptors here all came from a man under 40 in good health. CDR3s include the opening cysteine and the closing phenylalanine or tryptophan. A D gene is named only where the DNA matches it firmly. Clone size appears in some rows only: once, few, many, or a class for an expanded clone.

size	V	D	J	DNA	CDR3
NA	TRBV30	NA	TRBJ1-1	TGTGCCTGGAGTAGCGGGACGAACACTGAAGCTTTCTTT	CAWSSGTNTEAFF
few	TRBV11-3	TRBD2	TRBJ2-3	TGTGCCAGCAGCCTCGTCCTAGCGGGAGTCGGAGATACGCAGTATTTT	CASSLVLAGVGDTQYF
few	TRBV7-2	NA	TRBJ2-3	TGTGCCAGCAGCTTAGTCTCAGGGTCTAGCACAGATACGCAGTATTTT	CASSLVSGSSTDTQYF
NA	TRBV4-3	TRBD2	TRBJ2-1	TGCGCCAGCAGCCGGGGGGACTATCAAGACAATGAGCAGTTCTTC	CASSRGDYQDNEQFF
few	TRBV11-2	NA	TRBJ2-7	TGTGCCAGCAGCCGAGGGGCCCACGAGCAGTACTTC	CASSRGAHEQYF
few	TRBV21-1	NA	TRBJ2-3	TGTGCCAGCAGCAAAGGATTTCTAGGGGGGTCAGATACGCAGTATTTT	CASSKGFLGGSDTQYF
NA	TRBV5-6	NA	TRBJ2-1	TGTGCCAGCAGCCGACTGGAAAGCTCCTACAATGAGCAGTTCTTC	CASSRLESSYNEQFF
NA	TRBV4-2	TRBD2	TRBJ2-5	TGTGCCAGCAGCCAGCGTGGGATAGCGGGGGGCTGGGAGACCCAGTACTTC	CASSQRGIAGGWETQYF
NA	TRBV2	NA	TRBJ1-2	TGTGCCAGCAGTGAGCGGGAAGCTAACTATGGCTACACCTTC	CASSEREANYGYTF
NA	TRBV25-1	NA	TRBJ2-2	TGTGCCACCCTGACGGCGAACACCGGGGAGCTGTTTTTT	CATLTANTGELFF
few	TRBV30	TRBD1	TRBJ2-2	TGTGCCTGGAGAACAGGGGCCCACACCGGGGAGCTGTTTTTT	CAWRTGAHTGELFF
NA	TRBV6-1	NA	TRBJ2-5	TGTGCCAGCAGTCCTCAAGGGGGGAGCCAAGAGACCCAGTACTTC	CASSPQGGSQETQYF
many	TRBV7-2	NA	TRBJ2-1	TGTGCCAGCAGTCGGGACTTCAATGAGCAGTTCTTC	CASSRDFNEQFF
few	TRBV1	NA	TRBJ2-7	TGCACCAGCAGCCACGCCAGACCGAGCTCCTACGAGCAGTACTTC	CTSSHARPSSYEQYF
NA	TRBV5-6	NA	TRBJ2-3	TGTGCCAGCAGCCCCCGTCAGGGCTCTAGTCGAGATACGCAGTATTTT	CASSPRQGSSRDTQYF
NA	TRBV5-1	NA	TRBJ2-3	TGCGCCAGCAGCCCTGTCCGGACATCAGATACGCAGTATTTT	CASSPVRTSDTQYF
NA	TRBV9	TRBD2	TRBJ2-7	TGTGCCAGCAGCGTAGGACTAGCGGGCACTTACGAGCAGTACTTC	CASSVGLAGTYEQYF
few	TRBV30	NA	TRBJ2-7	TGTGCCTGGAGTGTCGCAGGGGCCCAAGGGGAGCAGTACTTC	CAWSVAGAQGEQYF
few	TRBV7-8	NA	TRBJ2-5	TGTGCCAGCAGCATGCTGGACCAAGAGACCCAGTACTTC	CASSMLDQETQYF
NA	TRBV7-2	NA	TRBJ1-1	TGTGCCAGCAGCTTAAGTGGGATGAACACTGAAGCTTTCTTT	CASSLSGMNTEAFF
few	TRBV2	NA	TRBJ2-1	TGTGCCAGCAGTGAAGATAGCCGAGGGACCAATGAGCAGTTCTTC	CASSEDSRGTNEQFF
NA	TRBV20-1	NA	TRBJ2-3	TGCAGTGCTATCGGCAAAACTACGCAGTATTTT	CSAIGKTTQYF
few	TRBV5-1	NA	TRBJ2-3	TGCGCCAGCAGCTTGGGGGGGCCTAGGGCAGATACGCAGTATTTT	CASSLGGPRADTQYF
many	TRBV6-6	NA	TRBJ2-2	TGTGCCAGCAGCCGCGTCGGGGAGCTGTTTTTT	CASSRVGELFF
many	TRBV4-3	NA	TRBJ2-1	TGCGCCAGCAGCCGTTTCTACGGACAGGACGCGGGGAATGAGCAGTTCTTC	CASSRFYGQDAGNEQFF
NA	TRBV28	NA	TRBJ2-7	TGTGCCAGCAGTTCGGGACTTGGCTCCTACGAGCAGTACTTC	CASSSGLGSYEQYF